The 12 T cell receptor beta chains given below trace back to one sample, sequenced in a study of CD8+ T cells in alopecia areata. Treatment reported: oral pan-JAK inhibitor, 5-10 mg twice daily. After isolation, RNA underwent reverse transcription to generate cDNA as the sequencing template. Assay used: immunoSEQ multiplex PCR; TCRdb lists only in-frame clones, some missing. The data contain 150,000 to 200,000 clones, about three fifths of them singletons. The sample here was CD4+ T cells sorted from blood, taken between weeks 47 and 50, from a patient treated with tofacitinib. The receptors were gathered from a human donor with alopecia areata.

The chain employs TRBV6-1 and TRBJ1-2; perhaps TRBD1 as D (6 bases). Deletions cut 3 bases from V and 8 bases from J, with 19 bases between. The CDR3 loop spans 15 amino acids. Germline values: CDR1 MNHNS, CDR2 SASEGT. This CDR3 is CASSDYPTGYRGYTF. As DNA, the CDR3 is TGTGCCAGCAGTGATTACCCGACAGGATATAGGGGCTACACCTTC.

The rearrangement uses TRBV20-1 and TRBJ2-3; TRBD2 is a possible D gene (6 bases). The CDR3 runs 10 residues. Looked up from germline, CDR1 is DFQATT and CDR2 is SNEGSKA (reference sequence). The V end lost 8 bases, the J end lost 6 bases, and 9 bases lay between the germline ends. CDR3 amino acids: CSSAGDTQYF. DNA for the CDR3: TGCAGTAGCGCGGGGGATACGCAGTATTTT.

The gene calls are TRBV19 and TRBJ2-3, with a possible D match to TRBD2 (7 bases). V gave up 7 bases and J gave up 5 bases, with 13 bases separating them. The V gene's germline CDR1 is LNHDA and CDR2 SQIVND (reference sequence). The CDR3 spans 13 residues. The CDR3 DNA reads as TGTGCCAGTACCATAAGGGGGGGAGATACGCAGTATTTT. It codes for CASTIRGGDTQYF.

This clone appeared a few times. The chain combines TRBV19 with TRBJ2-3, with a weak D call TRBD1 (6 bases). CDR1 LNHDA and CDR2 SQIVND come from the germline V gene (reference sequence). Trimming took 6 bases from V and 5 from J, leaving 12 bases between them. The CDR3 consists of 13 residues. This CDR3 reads CASRPTQGDTQYF. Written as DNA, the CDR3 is TGTGCCAGTAGACCCACACAGGGAGATACGCAGTATTTT. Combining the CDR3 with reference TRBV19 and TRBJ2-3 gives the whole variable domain DGGITQSPKYLFRKEGQNVTLSCEQNLNHDAMYWYRQDPGQGLRLIYYSQIVNDFQKGDIAEGYSVSREKKESFPLTVTSAQKNPTAFYLCASRPTQGDTQYFGPGTRLTVL.

In nucleotides, the CDR3 is TGTGCCAGCAGGGGGGCCCCCTACAATGAGCAGTTCTTC. This encodes CASRGAPYNEQFF. V gene TRBV14 combines with J gene TRBJ2-1; tentative D call: TRBD1 (6 bases). The V and J ends lost 6 bases and 2 bases respectively, with 8 bases between them. The CDR3 is 13 residues long. Germline V gene sequence: CDR1 SGHDN, CDR2 FVKESK.

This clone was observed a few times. CDR3 in amino acids: CASSQEPGHTQYF. As DNA, the CDR3 is TGCGCCAGCAGCCAAGAGCCCGGGCATACGCAGTATTTT. V gene TRBV4-3 combines with J gene TRBJ2-3, with unresolved D. V was trimmed by 0 bases and J by 7 bases, leaving 8 bases between them. The CDR3 consists of 13 residues. CDR1 LGHNA and CDR2 YSLEER come from the germline V gene.

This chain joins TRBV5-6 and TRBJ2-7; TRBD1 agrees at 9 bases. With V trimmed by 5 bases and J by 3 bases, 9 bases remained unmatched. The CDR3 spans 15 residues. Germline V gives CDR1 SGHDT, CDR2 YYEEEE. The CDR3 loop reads CASRKTGTGYYEQYF. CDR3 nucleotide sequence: TGTGCCAGCAGAAAAACCGGGACAGGGTACTACGAGCAGTACTTC.

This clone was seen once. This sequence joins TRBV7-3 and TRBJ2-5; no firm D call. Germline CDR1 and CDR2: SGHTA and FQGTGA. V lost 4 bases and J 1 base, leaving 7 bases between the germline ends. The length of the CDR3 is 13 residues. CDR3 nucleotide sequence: TGTGCCAGCAGCTCGTACACCCAAGAGACCCAGTACTTC. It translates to CASSSYTQETQYF.

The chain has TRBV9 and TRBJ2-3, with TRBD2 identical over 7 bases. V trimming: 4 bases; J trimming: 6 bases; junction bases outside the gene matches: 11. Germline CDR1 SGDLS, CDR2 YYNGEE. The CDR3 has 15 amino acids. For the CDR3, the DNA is TGTGCCAGCAGCCAGACTAGCATCCCCTCCGATACGCAGTATTTT. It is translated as CASSQTSIPSDTQYF.

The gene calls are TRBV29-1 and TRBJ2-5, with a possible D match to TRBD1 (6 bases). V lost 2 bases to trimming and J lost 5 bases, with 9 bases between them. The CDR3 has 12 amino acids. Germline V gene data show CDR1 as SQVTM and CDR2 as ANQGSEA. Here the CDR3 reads CSVERQGETQYF. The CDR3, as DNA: TGCAGCGTTGAAAGGCAGGGGGAGACCCAGTACTTC. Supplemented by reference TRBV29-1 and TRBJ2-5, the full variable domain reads SAVISQKPSRDICQRGTSLTIQCQVDSQVTMMFWYRQQPGQSLTLIATANQGSEATYESGFVIDKFPISRPNLTFSTLTVSNMSPEDSSIYLCSVERQGETQYFGPGTRLLVL.

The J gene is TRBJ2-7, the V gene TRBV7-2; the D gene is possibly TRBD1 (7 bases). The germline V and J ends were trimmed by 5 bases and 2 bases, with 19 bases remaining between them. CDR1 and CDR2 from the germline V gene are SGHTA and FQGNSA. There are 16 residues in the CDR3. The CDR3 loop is CASSPEGAHSAYEQYF. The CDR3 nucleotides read TGTGCCAGCAGCCCGGAGGGGGCACACTCCGCCTACGAGCAGTACTTC.

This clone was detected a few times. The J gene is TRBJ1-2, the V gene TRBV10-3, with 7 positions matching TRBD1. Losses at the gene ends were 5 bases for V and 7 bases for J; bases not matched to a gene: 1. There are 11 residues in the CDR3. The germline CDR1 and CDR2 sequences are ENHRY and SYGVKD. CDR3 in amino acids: CAISYRGGYTF. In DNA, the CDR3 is TGTGCCATCAGTTACAGGGGTGGCTACACCTTC.